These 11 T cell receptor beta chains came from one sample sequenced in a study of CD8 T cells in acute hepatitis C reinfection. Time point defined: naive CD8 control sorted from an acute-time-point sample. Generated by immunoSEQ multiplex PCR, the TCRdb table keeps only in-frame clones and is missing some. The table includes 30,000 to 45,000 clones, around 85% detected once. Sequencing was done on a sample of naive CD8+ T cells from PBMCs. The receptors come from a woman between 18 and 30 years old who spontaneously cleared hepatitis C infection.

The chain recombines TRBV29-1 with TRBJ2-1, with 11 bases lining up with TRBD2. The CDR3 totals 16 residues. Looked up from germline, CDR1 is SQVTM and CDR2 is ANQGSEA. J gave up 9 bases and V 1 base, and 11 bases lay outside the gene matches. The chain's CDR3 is CSVEAAGTSGPFEQFF. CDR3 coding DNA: TGCAGCGTTGAAGCCGCCGGGACTAGCGGCCCGTTTGAGCAGTTCTTC.

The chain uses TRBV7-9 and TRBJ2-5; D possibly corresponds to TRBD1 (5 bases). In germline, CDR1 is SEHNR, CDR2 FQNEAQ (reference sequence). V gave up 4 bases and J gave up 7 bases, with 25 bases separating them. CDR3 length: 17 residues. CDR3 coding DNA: TGTGCCAGCAGCTCCCCCTACGAGACAGCCGCTTTGCGGACCCAGTACTTC. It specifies CASSSPYETAALRTQYF.

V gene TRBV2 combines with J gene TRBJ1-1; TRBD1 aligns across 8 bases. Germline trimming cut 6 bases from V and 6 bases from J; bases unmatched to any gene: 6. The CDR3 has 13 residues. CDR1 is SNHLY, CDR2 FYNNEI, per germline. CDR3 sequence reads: CASRGQGAPEAFF. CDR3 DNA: TGTGCCAGCAGGGGGCAGGGGGCCCCTGAAGCTTTCTTT.

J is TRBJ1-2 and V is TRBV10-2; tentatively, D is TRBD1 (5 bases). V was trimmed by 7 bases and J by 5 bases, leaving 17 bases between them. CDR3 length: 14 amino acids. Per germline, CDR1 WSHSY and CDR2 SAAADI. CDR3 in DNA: TGCGCCAGCATGGGGTGGAGCGAGGGGTATGGCTACACCTTC. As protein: CASMGWSEGYGYTF.

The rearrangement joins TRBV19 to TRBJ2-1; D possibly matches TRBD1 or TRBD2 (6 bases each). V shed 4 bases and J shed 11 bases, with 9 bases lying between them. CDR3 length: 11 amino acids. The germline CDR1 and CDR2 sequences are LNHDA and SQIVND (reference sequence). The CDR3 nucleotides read TGTGCCAGTAGTACCGGGGGCCAGCAGTTCTTC. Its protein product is CASSTGGQQFF.

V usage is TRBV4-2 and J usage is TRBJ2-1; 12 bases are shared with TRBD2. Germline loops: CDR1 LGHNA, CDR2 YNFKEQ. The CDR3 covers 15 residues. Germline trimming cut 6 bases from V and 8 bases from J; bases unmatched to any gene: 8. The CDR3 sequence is CASRRLAGDRDEQFF. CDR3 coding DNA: TGTGCCAGCAGGCGACTAGCGGGAGACAGGGATGAGCAGTTCTTC.

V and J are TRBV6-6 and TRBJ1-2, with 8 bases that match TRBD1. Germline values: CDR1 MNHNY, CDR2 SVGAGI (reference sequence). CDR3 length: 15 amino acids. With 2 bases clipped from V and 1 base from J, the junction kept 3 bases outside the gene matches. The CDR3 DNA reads TGTGCCAGCAGTTACGTCAGGGGGCATAACTATGGCTACACCTTC. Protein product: CASSYVRGHNYGYTF.

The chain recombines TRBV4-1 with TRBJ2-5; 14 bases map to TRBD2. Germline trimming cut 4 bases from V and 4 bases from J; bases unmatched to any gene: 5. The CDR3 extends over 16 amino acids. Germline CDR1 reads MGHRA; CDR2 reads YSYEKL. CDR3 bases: TGCGCCAGCAGCCCGGGACTAGCGGGGGAGTTAGAGACCCAGTACTTC. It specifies CASSPGLAGELETQYF.

As DNA, the CDR3 is TGTGCTAGTGGTTTGGTTGTCGGGGGCAATGAGCAGTTCTTC. Amino acids: CASGLVVGGNEQFF. The chain carries TRBV12-5 and TRBJ2-1, with a weak D call TRBD2 (6 bases). Germline lookup yields CDR1 LGHNT and CDR2 FRNRAP. The germline V and J ends were trimmed by 0 bases and 6 bases, with 9 bases remaining between them. The CDR3 runs 14 residues.

The CDR3 DNA is TGCGCCAGCAGCCTCCGGACAAGATCTGGGGCCGGGAATCAGCCCCAGCATTTT. This sequence encodes CASSLRTRSGAGNQPQHF. The V call is TRBV4-1, the J call TRBJ1-5, with a tentative D call TRBD1 (5 bases). Germline CDR1 and CDR2: MGHRA and YSYEKL. V was cut by 4 bases and J by 4 bases, with 23 bases left in between. This CDR3 is 18 amino acids long.

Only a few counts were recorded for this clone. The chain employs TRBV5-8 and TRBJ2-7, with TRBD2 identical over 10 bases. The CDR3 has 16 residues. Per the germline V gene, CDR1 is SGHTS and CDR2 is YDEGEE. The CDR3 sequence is CGAGTSVTRATYEQYF. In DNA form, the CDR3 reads TGTGGAGCAGGGACTAGCGTAACTAGGGCCACCTACGAGCAGTACTTC.